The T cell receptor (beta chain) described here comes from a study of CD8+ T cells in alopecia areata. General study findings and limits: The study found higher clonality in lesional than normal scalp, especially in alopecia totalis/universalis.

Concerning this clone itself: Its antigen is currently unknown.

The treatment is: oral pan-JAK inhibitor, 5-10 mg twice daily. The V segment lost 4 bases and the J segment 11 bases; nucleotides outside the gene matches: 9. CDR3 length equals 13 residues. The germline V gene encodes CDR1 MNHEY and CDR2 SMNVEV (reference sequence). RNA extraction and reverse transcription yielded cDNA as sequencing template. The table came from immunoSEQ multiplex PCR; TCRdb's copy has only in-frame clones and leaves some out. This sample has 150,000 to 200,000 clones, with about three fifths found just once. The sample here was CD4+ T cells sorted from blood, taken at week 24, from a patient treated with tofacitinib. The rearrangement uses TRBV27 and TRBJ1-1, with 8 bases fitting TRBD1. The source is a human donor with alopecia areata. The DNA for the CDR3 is TGTGCCAGCAGTTCGGACAGGGACCCTTACGCTTTCTTT. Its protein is CASSSDRDPYAFF.